Listed below are T cell receptor beta chains from one sample, sequenced in a study of blood T cell repertoires in COVID-19. The protocol was immunoSEQ multiplex PCR, while the TCRdb copy is restricted to in-frame clones and leaves out a portion. The sample carries 250,000 to 300,000 clones, approximately 80% recorded once. Material for sequencing was peripheral blood. These receptors all come from a woman between 55 and 75 years old with active or convalescent COVID-19. Each CDR3 is given with its conserved first and last residue. The D gene is left open where the match is weak. Size is stated for part of the rows, as once, few or many counts, or as a class when the clone is expanded.

J | V | size | D | DNA | CDR3
TRBJ2-1 | TRBV19 | . | . | TGTGCCAGTAGTATTTGGATTCGGAGCTCCTACAATGAGCAGTTCTTC | CASSIWIRSSYNEQFF
TRBJ1-1 | TRBV28 | . | . | TGTGCCAGCAGTTTCAGGGGCGAGGGCACTGAAGCTTTCTTT | CASSFRGEGTEAFF
TRBJ1-2 | TRBV6-2/TRBV6-3 | . | . | TGTGCCAGCAGTTTTCTGACAGGACGGGGGACTAAATATGGCTACACCTTC | CASSFLTGRGTKYGYTF
TRBJ2-3 | TRBV7-6 | . | . | TGTGCCAGCAGCCCCCGGGCCCGAGGGACAGATACGCAGTATTTT | CASSPRARGTDTQYF
TRBJ2-1 | TRBV7-8 | . | . | TGTGCCAGCAGCTTAGCGCAGGGCTTGGTCTACAATGAGCAGTTCTTC | CASSLAQGLVYNEQFF
TRBJ2-2 | TRBV9 | . | TRBD2 | TGTGCCAGCAGCGTACTAAGCGGGGGGGCAAACACCGGGGAGCTGTTTTTT | CASSVLSGGANTGELFF
TRBJ1-4 | TRBV7-2 | . | . | TGTGCCAGCAGCCCCGGTGGGAGAGCTAATGAAAAACTGTTTTTT | CASSPGGRANEKLFF
TRBJ2-1 | TRBV11-2 | . | . | TGTGCCAGCAGTCCAACGGGGATCTCCTACAATGAGCAGTTCTTC | CASSPTGISYNEQFF
TRBJ2-7 | TRBV19 | . | . | TGTGCCAGTAGTACCTCAGGCCCCTACGAGCAGTACTTC | CASSTSGPYEQYF
TRBJ1-1 | TRBV10-1 | few | . | TGCGCCAGCATTAGACAGGTTTTCGGTGAAGCTTTCTTT | CASIRQVFGEAFF
TRBJ1-2 | TRBV6-2/TRBV6-3 | . | TRBD1 | TGTGCCAGCAGTCGCGACAGGGGCAACTATGGCTACACCTTC | CASSRDRGNYGYTF
TRBJ2-1 | TRBV19 | . | . | TGTGCCAGTAGTATGGGGGCGATTGAGCAGTTCTTC | CASSMGAIEQFF
TRBJ2-5 | TRBV24-1 | once | TRBD1 | TGTGCCACCAGTGAGCCGGGACAGCCAGAGACCCAGTACTTC | CATSEPGQPETQYF
TRBJ2-3 | TRBV3-1/TRBV3-2 | . | TRBD2 | TGTGCCAGCAGCCAAGATAAGGGGACTAGCCGGGATACGCAGTATTTT | CASSQDKGTSRDTQYF
TRBJ1-4 | TRBV19 | . | . | TGTGCCAGTAGTATATGGCCGCCGGGGAGGACTAATGAAAAACTGTTTTTT | CASSIWPPGRTNEKLFF
TRBJ1-5 | TRBV27 | . | . | TGTGCCAGCAGTTGGGGCCGTAGCAATCAGCCCCAGCATTTT | CASSWGRSNQPQHF
TRBJ1-2 | TRBV5-4 | . | TRBD1 | TGTGCCAGCAGCCCGACGCATTCAGGGGGCTGGTACACCTTC | CASSPTHSGGWYTF
TRBJ1-3 | TRBV19 | . | . | TGTGCCAGTAGTATCGGGGGACTCCGTTCCGGAAACACCATATATTTT | CASSIGGLRSGNTIYF
TRBJ1-2 | TRBV4-2 | . | . | TGTGCCAGCACCGTGGACTTCCGGGACTATGGCTACACCTTC | CASTVDFRDYGYTF
TRBJ1-3 | TRBV9 | once | . | TGTGCCAGCAGCCCCGAGGGACTCTCTGGAAACACCATATATTTT | CASSPEGLSGNTIYF
TRBJ1-6 | TRBV14 | . | . | TGTGCCAGCAGCCAATACTTTATCAATTCACCCCTCCACTTT | CASSQYFINSPLHF
TRBJ2-3 | TRBV5-4 | . | TRBD1 | TGTGCCAGCAGCTTGGCCAGGGGGCGCGGGACAGATACGCAGTATTTT | CASSLARGRGTDTQYF
TRBJ2-3 | TRBV15 | . | . | TGTGCCACCAGGTATGAGACAGATACGCAGTATTTT | CATRYETDTQYF
TRBJ2-2 | TRBV19 | . | TRBD1 | TGTGCCTCCCACCCAGGGGGCCGAACCGGGGAGCTGTTTTTT | CASHPGGRTGELFF
TRBJ2-3 | TRBV6-5 | . | TRBD2 | TGTGCCAGCAGTTATACTAGCGGTAGCACAGATACGCAGTATTTT | CASSYTSGSTDTQYF
TRBJ2-2 | TRBV19 | . | . | TGTGCCAGTAGTATCGAATGGGCGCGTAGTAACACCGGGGAGCTGTTTTTT | CASSIEWARSNTGELFF
TRBJ1-1 | TRBV4-3 | . | . | TGCGCCAGCAGCCAAGATCCCTCCCAGGGTGGCACTGAAGCTTTCTTT | CASSQDPSQGGTEAFF
TRBJ2-1 | TRBV6-2/TRBV6-3 | . | . | TGTGCCAGCAGTCCCGACAACCGTATCTATGAGCAGTTCTTC | CASSPDNRIYEQFF
TRBJ2-1 | TRBV4-1 | . | . | TGCGCCAGCAGCCAAGCTTCTCCCCGCTACAATGAGCAGTTCTTC | CASSQASPRYNEQFF
TRBJ1-2 | TRBV28 | . | TRBD1 | TGTGCCAGCACAACTCCGACAGGGGCCGAGTCAGATGGCTACACCTTC | CASTTPTGAESDGYTF
TRBJ2-5 | TRBV5-6 | . | TRBD1 | TGTGCCAGCAGCTTGGACAGGGGATTCCAAGAGACCCAGTACTTC | CASSLDRGFQETQYF
TRBJ1-2 | TRBV2 | . | TRBD1 | TGTGCCAGGATTCGCCGGACAGGCCCAAACTATGGCTACACCTTC | CARIRRTGPNYGYTF
TRBJ2-1 | TRBV5-4 | . | TRBD2 | TGTGCCAGCAGCCGCCCAACTAGCGGGGGCTACAATGAGCAGTTCTTC | CASSRPTSGGYNEQFF
TRBJ1-1 | TRBV3-1/TRBV3-2 | . | TRBD1 | TGTGCCAGCAGCCAAGAAACCTCGGACAGGGCGCACACTGAAGCTTTCTTT | CASSQETSDRAHTEAFF
TRBJ1-1 | TRBV4-3 | . | . | TGCGCCAGCAGCCAAGAAAGTACTCGAATTACCCCTGAAGCTTTCTTT | CASSQESTRITPEAFF
TRBJ2-5 | TRBV12-3/TRBV12-4 | . | . | TGTGCCAGCAGATCGACAGAAGAGACCCAGTACTTC | CASRSTEETQYF
TRBJ1-2 | TRBV5-1 | . | . | TGCGCCAGCAGCTTGGGTAGCCTCACTAACTATGGCTACACCTTC | CASSLGSLTNYGYTF
TRBJ1-2 | TRBV7-8 | . | . | TGTGCCAGCAGCTCCCGGTTGTCGGTCTATGGCTACACCTTC | CASSSRLSVYGYTF
TRBJ2-7 | TRBV10-3 | few | TRBD1 | TGTGCCATCAGTGATGGACAGGGGGCCTTCGAGCAGTACTTC | CAISDGQGAFEQYF
TRBJ2-2 | TRBV7-2 | . | . | TGTGCCAGCAGCTTAAGTGGGCCCAATTCCCTTTACCCGGAGCTGTTTTTT | CASSLSGPNSLYPELFF
TRBJ1-1 | TRBV3-1/TRBV3-2 | . | TRBD1 | TGTGCCAGCAGCCAATTTACAGGGGCCGACGCTGAAGCTTTCTTT | CASSQFTGADAEAFF
TRBJ2-7 | TRBV27 | few | . | TGTGCCAGCAGTTGGAGGGAGACCAGCGAGCAGTACTTC | CASSWRETSEQYF
TRBJ1-2 | TRBV18 | few | TRBD1 | TGTGCCAGCTCACTCGGACAGGGAGGTGGCTACACCTTC | CASSLGQGGGYTF